The clone carrying this T cell receptor beta chain was counted only a few times. What it binds is unknown. The J segment lost 4 bases and the V segment lost 4 bases, leaving 19 bases of the junction unmatched. Germline V CDR1 and CDR2: SGHVS, FQNEAQ. The CDR3 is 19 amino acids. This specimen comes from a study of identical twins. Study results and caveats: In beta out-of-frame sequences, the excess sharing between twins was weaker. Alpha sequences that were out-of-frame and twin-shared showed an excess of low generation probability. Reduced insertions were recorded for abundant cord blood beta clonotypes, with no such pattern in memory repertoires.

One entry per CDR3 protein, called by TCRdb with MiXCR from the 5' RACE reads. The sample lists hundreds of thousands of distinct CDR3 sequences, more than 9% occurring once. Healthy Caucasians alone served as donors. These data were likewise used in another study, on yellow fever vaccine responses in identical twins.

The specimen sequenced was PBMCs. The chain links TRBV7-8 to TRBJ2-3; 8 positions agree with TRBD2. The TCR sequence derives from a woman aged 18-29 years in good health. DNA for the CDR3: TGTGCCAGCAGCTCAAAAGCCATATACACCGGGACTAGTGCAGATACGCAGTATTTT. Residues: CASSSKAIYTGTSADTQYF. Together with reference TRBV7-8 and TRBJ2-3, the CDR3 gives the full variable domain: GAGVSQSPRYKVAKRGQDVALRCDPISGHVSLFWYQQALGQGPEFLTYFQNEAQLDKSGLPSDRFFAERPEGSVSTLKIQRTQQEDSAVYLCASSSKAIYTGTSADTQYFGPGTRLTVL.